These 19 T cell receptor beta chains share one sample of origin, sequenced in a study of blood T cells in healthy people across ages. A J-beta primer mix and a sample-barcoded 5' primer were used in a second PCR of about 7 to 12 cycles. A single record per CDR3 protein comes from TCRdb applying MiXCR to the 5' RACE reads. The data contain 750,000 to 950,000 distinct CDR3 sequences, about 29% of them seen just once; the ten biggest clones take up roughly 10%. These records were also assigned to another study, of T cells of mothers and their children.

Sequenced: blood. These receptors came from a woman aged 40 to 50 in good health.

This clonotype was counted between two and nine times. This chain links TRBV7-2 with TRBJ1-1; 9 positions agree with TRBD1. Looked up from germline, CDR1 is SGHTA and CDR2 is FQGNSA. With V trimmed by 1 base and J by 8 bases, 5 bases remained unmatched. The CDR3 runs 14 residues. The CDR3 loop reads CASSLVQGALEAFF. CDR3 sequence (DNA): TGTGCCAGCAGCTTAGTACAGGGGGCGCTCGAAGCTTTCTTT.

This clonotype occurred many times. Mismatch with germline at one junction end may stem from a read error. The genes are TRBV7-7 and TRBJ2-1, with D possibly called TRBD1 or TRBD2 (5 bases each). Germline CDR1 reads SSHAT; CDR2 reads FNYEAQ (reference sequence). The CDR3 loop spans 13 amino acids. The CDR3 here is CASSLGTNNEQFF. As DNA, the CDR3 is TGTGCTAGCAGCTTAGGGACGAACAATGAGCAGTTCTTC.

This clonotype turned up a few times. V is TRBV12-3 or TRBV12-4 and J is TRBJ2-3; 9 positions agree with TRBD1. Losses at the gene ends were 5 bases for V and 5 bases for J; bases not matched to a gene: 5. The CDR3 consists of 14 residues. The CDR3 spells CASSIQGAIDTQYF. Here the CDR3 DNA reads TGTGCCAGCAGTATACAGGGGGCTATAGATACGCAGTATTTT.

Concerning this clonotype: At one end the junction does not follow the germline gene, possibly because of a read error. J is TRBJ2-7 and V is TRBV7-3, with D unclear. CDR3 length: 15 amino acids. The germline CDR1 and CDR2 sequences are SGHTA and FQGTGA. The CDR3 nucleotides read TGCGCCAGCAGCCCCTCGGCGGCCAACCTTCGGGAGCAGTACTTC. Translation: CASSPSAANLREQYF. Supplemented by reference TRBV7-3 and TRBJ2-7, the full variable domain reads GAGVSQTPSNKVTEKGKYVELRCDPISGHTALYWYRQSLGQGPEFLIYFQGTGAADDSGLPNDRFFAVRPEGSVSTLKIQRTERGDSAVYLCASSPSAANLREQYFGPGTRLTVT.

This sequence joins TRBV5-1 and TRBJ2-5, with D tentatively TRBD1 (6 bases). CDR3 length: 14 residues. CDR1 is SGHRS and CDR2 is YFSETQ in the germline V gene. V was clipped by 4 bases and J by 0 bases, with 10 bases between them. The CDR3 DNA sequence: TGCGCCAGCAGCAAGGACAGAGACCAAGAGACCCAGTACTTC. Translation gives CASSKDRDQETQYF.

For this clonotype: A much bigger clone sits one base away, suggesting this may be a read error. V is TRBV6-1 and J is TRBJ2-4; 14 bases align to TRBD2. The J call may be in error: the DNA end matches TRBJ2-7 better. The germline gives CDR1 MNHNS, CDR2 SASEGT. CDR3 length: 14 residues. The CDR3 DNA is TGTGCCAGCAGTGGGACTAGCGGGGGGTGCGAGCAGTACTTC. It specifies CASSGTSGGCEQYF.

This clonotype was seen ten or more times. The chain is built from TRBV6-1 and TRBJ1-2; 9 bases match TRBD1. CDR3 length: 14 residues. Trimming took 6 bases from V and 8 from J; bases not matched to a gene: 10. Germline assignment: CDR1 MNHNS and CDR2 SASEGT. The CDR3 spells CASSRDRGAEGYTF. CDR3 DNA: TGTGCCAGCAGCAGAGACAGGGGGGCGGAGGGCTACACCTTC.

In its sample, this clonotype was seen many times. The chain employs TRBV20-1 and TRBJ2-7; D perhaps matches TRBD1 (5 bases). The CDR3 totals 14 residues. Germline CDR1 is DFQATT and CDR2 is SNEGSKA (reference sequence). Trimming removed 4 bases at V and 5 bases at J, with 18 bases between. The CDR3 spells CSAKQAFWTNEQYF. DNA of the CDR3: TGCAGTGCTAAACAGGCCTTCTGGACCAACGAGCAGTACTTC.

This clonotype has only one observation. V gene TRBV7-9 combines with J gene TRBJ2-7; D gene unclear. V gave up 1 base and J gave up 0 bases, with 10 bases separating them. Per germline, CDR1 SEHNR and CDR2 FQNEAQ (reference sequence). This CDR3 spans 15 amino acids. As DNA, the CDR3 is TGTGCCAGCAGCTTAGTGGCTAGTGCCTCCTACGAGCAGTACTTC. Protein: CASSLVASASYEQYF.

The chain joins TRBV12-5 to TRBJ2-3, with TRBD1 matching over 10 bases. The CDR3 has 14 amino acids. Germline V lookup: CDR1 LGHNT, CDR2 FRNRAP. V lost 5 bases and J lost 4; bases outside the gene matches: 3. The CDR3: CASGGDRGSDTQYF. CDR3 bases: TGTGCTAGTGGTGGGGACAGGGGTTCAGATACGCAGTATTTT.

Ten or more counts support this clonotype. This chain links TRBV2 with TRBJ2-2; 11 nucleotides line up with TRBD2. V was pared by 7 bases and J by 2 bases, with 9 bases of the junction left unmatched. The CDR3 consists of 17 residues. Germline values: CDR1 SNHLY, CDR2 FYNNEI. For the CDR3, the DNA is TGTGCCAGCACTCCCCAGGGACTAGCGGTAAACACCGGGGAGCTGTTTTTT. It translates to CASTPQGLAVNTGELFF.

J is TRBJ1-1 and V is TRBV4-1; D gene ambiguous. With 0 bases removed from V and 0 bases from J, the gap between germline ends came to 11 bases. This CDR3 has 16 amino acids. CDR1 and CDR2 from the germline V gene are MGHRA and YSYEKL. CDR3 region: CASSQDIGILNTEAFF. CDR3 bases: TGCGCCAGCAGCCAAGATATAGGGATTCTGAACACTGAAGCTTTCTTT.

This clonotype was seen a few times. This chain links TRBV30 with TRBJ2-7; D possibly corresponds to TRBD1 (6 bases). CDR3 length: 16 residues. Between the trimmed V and J ends, which lost 0 bases and 0 bases, there was a span of 15 bases. CDR1 and CDR2 (germline): GTSNPN, SVGIG (reference sequence). Here the CDR3 reads CAWSVHEQGPSYEQYF. Written as DNA, the CDR3 is TGTGCCTGGAGTGTACATGAACAGGGTCCCTCCTACGAGCAGTACTTC.

The chain recombines TRBV28 with TRBJ1-5; tentatively, D is TRBD1 (5 bases). CDR3 length: 16 residues. The germline V gene has CDR1 MDHEN and CDR2 SYDVKM. V was clipped by 3 bases and J by 1 base, with 13 bases between them. The CDR3 DNA reads TGTGCCAGCAGTTTCGGGGCCCACGGCAGCAATCAGCCCCAGCATTTT. This encodes CASSFGAHGSNQPQHF.

This clonotype was observed many times. The chain links TRBV10-3 to TRBJ2-7, with 9 positions matching TRBD1. The V gene's germline CDR1 is ENHRY and CDR2 SYGVKD. V shed 7 bases and J 5 bases; nucleotides not matched to a gene: 15. The CDR3 covers 16 residues. CDR3 in amino acids: CAIKVGGTGFFNEQYF. The CDR3 nucleotides are TGTGCCATCAAGGTTGGAGGGACAGGGTTTTTCAACGAGCAGTACTTC.

J is TRBJ2-1 and V is TRBV20-1, with TRBD2 as a possible D gene (5 bases). The CDR3 spans 13 residues. The germline CDR1 and CDR2 sequences are DFQATT and SNEGSKA (reference sequence). Trimming pared 5 bases from V and 9 bases from J, leaving 17 bases between. The CDR3 spells CSAGLAQPSEQFF. CDR3 DNA: TGCAGTGCTGGCCTAGCCCAGCCGAGTGAGCAGTTCTTC.

This clonotype was observed a handful of times. This sequence joins TRBV27 and TRBJ2-7; tentatively, D is TRBD1 or TRBD2 (5 bases each). The CDR3 spans 16 residues. CDR1 MNHEY and CDR2 SMNVEV come from the germline V gene (reference sequence). With 1 base removed from V and 3 bases from J, the gap between germline ends came to 16 bases. CDR3 in amino acids: CASSLYGQGVRYEQYF. The DNA for the CDR3 is TGTGCCAGCAGTTTATACGGCCAGGGAGTTCGCTACGAGCAGTACTTC.

This clonotype was detected once. A read error may be the cause here, since a much bigger clone is one base away. The missing conserved phenylalanine or tryptophan at the end of this CDR3 makes a read error likely. The J gene is TRBJ2-7, the V gene TRBV12-3 or TRBV12-4, with unresolved D. V gave up 1 base and J gave up 1 base, with 14 bases separating them. The CDR3 has 16 residues. This CDR3 reads CASSLVSLGGSYEQYL. The DNA of the CDR3 is TGTGCCAGCAGTTTAGTTTCTTTGGGCGGATCCTACGAGCAGTACTTA.

This clonotype was seen repeatedly, ten times or more. V is TRBV20-1 and J is TRBJ2-5; D gene unclear. Germline CDR1 reads DFQATT; CDR2 reads SNEGSKA (reference sequence). The CDR3 has 16 residues. The ends were cut back, 1 base at V and 0 bases at J, with 15 bases in the middle. The chain's CDR3 is CSARVYGFGNQETQYF. As DNA, the CDR3 is TGCAGTGCTAGAGTCTATGGGTTTGGCAACCAAGAGACCCAGTACTTC.